This T cell receptor (beta chain) was found in a study of T cells after yellow fever vaccination (dated by TCRdb to the late 2010s). The study in broad terms: The SMART-Seq v4 Ultra Low Input RNA kit was used to prepare libraries from fractions with low cell numbers. Bulk TCR alpha and beta repertoires were sequenced longitudinally to track T-cell clones before and after primary and booster YFV17D yellow fever vaccination. Two healthy male donors, one aged 18 to 30 and one aged 30 to 40 years, made up the cohort. Bulk PBMC replicates and cell subsets were isolated from blood drawn at multiple timepoints before and after both primary and secondary immunization.

At the junction V is shortened by 1 base and J by 5 bases, with 14 bases in between. Including cysteine and phenylalanine, the CDR3 has 15 amino acids. Just the 45-base CDR3 DNA is kept, in frame starting at base 1. CDR1 and CDR2 are read off the germline V gene as LGHNA and YSLEER. In its sample, this clonotype was seen a few times. This clone's antigen is unknown. No base quality information exists; no much larger clone differs at one position. Synthesis of TCR cDNA relied on 5'RACE template switching, a step that introduced a universal primer site along with unique molecular identifiers. Priming for cDNA synthesis came from both the TCR alpha and TCR beta constant segments. Library amplification involved two PCR steps, and the second step added sample barcodes and sequencing adapters. Sequencing of the libraries was done on either Illumina HiSeq 2500 (2x100 bp) or NovaSeq (2x150 bp). The study's processing was this. Demultiplexing of reads and collapsing into UMI consensus sequences were performed with MIGEC, and V(D)J alignment was carried out with MiXCR. Clonotypes responding to the vaccine were identified with edgeR on replicate PBMC samples, with the criteria of FDR below 0.01 and a log2 fold change above 5 up to day 15. Each bulk clonotype was labeled CD4 or CD8 based on which sequenced repertoire, CD4 or CD8, contained the clonotype at higher abundance. TCRdb cleaned the public reads at Q25 with fastp, built clones with MiXCR and kept in-frame beta chains. Merged by CDR3 protein, the rows form single entries marked with the most common genes and DNA. The V and J calls follow TCRdb's processing rather than the paper's. Recorded for this sample are more than 250,000 distinct CDR3 sequences; around 6.8% of them occurred a single time. The ten largest clones add up to 15% to 20% of the sample.

The paper as a whole reports these results and caveats: Computational filtering was required because FACS-sorted repertoires could contain abundant contaminating clonotypes from the bulk population. A small fraction of clonotypes showed up in both the CD4 and CD8 compartments, probably as a result of convergent recombination. Because only a couple of donors were included in the study, the extent to which the findings can be generalized is limited. The secondary T-cell response was found to be weaker but faster than the primary response, with a peak reached on day 5 rather than on day 15. After the booster, most clones that had expanded after primary vaccination were detected again (nearly 97% of CD4 and roughly 86% of CD8), suggesting broad maintenance of memory.

Read against the paper, the sample's treatment or condition label means: live attenuated yellow fever vaccine strain. At each blood-draw timepoint, two biological replicates of bulk PBMCs were obtained. A standard Ficoll-Paque protocol was used to isolate PBMCs from peripheral blood. RNA was extracted with TriZol from bulk PBMCs, CD4 and CD8 fractions, and dextramer-positive and dextramer-negative fractions. The starting material was PBMCs, obtained around 45 days after the first yellow fever vaccination. This clonotype was sampled from a man aged 18 to 29 who received the YFV17D yellow fever vaccine. The chain is encoded by TRBV4-3 joined to TRBJ1-1; TRBD1 is possibly the D segment (5 matching bases). DNA sequence: TGCGCCAGCAGCCAAGTTTTGGGGGGTTGGACTGAAGCTTTCTTT. This sequence encodes CASSQVLGGWTEAFF.